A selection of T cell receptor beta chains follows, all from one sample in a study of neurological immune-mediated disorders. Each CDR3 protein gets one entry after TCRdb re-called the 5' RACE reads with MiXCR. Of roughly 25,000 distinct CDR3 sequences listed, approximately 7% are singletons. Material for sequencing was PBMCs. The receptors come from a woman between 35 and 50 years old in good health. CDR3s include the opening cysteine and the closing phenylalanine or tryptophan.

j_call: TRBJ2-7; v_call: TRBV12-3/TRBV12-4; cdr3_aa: CASSPTTSGRAYEQYF
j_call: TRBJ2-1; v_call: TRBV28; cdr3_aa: CASSPRPSSYNEQFF
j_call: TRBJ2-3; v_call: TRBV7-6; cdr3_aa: CASSLGAGEDTQYF
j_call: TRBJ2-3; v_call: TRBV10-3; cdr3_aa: CAIGVRGDTQYF
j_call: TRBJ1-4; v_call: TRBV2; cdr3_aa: CASSEDVGGHNEKLFF
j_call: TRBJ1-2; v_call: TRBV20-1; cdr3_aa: CSARVGGSVYTF
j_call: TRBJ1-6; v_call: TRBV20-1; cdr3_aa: CSTPVGLDSPLHF
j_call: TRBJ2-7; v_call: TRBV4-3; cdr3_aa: CASSTLDSGEQYF
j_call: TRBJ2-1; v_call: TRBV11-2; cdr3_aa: CASSLDSRSYNEQFF
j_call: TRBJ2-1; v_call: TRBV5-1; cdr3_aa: CASSLAGTSRGEQFF
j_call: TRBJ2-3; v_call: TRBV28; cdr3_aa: CASRPTGGGTDTQYF
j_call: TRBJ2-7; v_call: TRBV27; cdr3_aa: CASSPGLSYEQYF
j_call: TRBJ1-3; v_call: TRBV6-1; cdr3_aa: CASSERGSGNTIYF
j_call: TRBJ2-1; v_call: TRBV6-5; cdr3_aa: CASSYGGSYNEQFF
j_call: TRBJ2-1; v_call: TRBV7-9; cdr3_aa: CASSISGSSYNEQFF
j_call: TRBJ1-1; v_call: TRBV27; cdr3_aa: CASSLRGENTEAFF
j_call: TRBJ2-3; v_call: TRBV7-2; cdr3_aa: CASSLGGRKEDTQYF
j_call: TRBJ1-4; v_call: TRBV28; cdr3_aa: CASSPKSFAGDEKLFF
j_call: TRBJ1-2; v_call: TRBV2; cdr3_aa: CASSGQGSYGYTF
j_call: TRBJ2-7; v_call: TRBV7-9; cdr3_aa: CASSLSGRSHDEQYF
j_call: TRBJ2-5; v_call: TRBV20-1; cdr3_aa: CSALLRGETQYF
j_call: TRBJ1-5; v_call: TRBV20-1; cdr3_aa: CSARLGSGGSQPQHF
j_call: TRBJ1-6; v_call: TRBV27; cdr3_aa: CASKRQGDNSPLHF
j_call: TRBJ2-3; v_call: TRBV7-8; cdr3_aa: CASIGTSGTTDTQYF
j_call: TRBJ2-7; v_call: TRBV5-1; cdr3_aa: CASSLYYYYEQYF
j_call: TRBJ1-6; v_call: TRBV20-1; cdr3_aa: CSARVRGSPLHF
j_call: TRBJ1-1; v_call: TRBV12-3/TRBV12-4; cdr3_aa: CASRRLEGNTEAFF
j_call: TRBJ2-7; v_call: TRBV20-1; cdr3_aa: CSARGAAGEYEQYF
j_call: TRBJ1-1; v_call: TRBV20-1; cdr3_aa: CSALVPEAFF
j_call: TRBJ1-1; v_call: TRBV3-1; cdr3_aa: CASSVTGADSEAFF
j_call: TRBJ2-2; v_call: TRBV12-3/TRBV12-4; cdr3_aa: CASSMGLAGTLNTGELFF
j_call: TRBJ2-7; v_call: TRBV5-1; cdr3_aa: CASRPRDGLYEQYF
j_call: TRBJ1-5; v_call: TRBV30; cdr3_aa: CAWSGDRGFAYSNQPQHF
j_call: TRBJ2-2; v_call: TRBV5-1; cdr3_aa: CASSLGDANTGELFF
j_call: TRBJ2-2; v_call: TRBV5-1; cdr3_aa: CASRPTGFFNTGELFF
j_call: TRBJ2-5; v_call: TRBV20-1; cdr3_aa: CSARRPGETQYF
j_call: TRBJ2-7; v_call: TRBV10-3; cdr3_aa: CAISESIQTGQYF
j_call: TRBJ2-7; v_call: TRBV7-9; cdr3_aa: CASSSPGTRSYEQYF
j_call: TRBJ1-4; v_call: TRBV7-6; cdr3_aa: CASSLVDSDEKLFF
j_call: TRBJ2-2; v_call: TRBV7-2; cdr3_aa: CASSPLGALNTGELFF
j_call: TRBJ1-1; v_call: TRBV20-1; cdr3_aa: CSARGFMNTEAFF
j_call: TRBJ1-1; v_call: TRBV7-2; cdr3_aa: CASSLSWAGGQNFYKAFF
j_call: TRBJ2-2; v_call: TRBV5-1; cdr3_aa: CASSLKGSPTGELFF
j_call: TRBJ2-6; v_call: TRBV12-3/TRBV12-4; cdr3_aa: CASSLVNSGANVLTF
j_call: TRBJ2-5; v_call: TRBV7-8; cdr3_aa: CASSQLAEETQYF
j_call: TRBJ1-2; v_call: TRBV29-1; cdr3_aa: CTSHSGDGYGYTF
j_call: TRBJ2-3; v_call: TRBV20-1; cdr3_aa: CSASPLSGTSGRKDTQYF
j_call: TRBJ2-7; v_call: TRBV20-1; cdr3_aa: CSARGGLGRLAGYEQYF
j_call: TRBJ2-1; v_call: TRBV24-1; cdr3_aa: CATSDLGREGRVEQFF
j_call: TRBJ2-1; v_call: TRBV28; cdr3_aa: CSSSLGWGPPFF
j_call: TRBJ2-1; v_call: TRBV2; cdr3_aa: CASSQNGRSNEQFF